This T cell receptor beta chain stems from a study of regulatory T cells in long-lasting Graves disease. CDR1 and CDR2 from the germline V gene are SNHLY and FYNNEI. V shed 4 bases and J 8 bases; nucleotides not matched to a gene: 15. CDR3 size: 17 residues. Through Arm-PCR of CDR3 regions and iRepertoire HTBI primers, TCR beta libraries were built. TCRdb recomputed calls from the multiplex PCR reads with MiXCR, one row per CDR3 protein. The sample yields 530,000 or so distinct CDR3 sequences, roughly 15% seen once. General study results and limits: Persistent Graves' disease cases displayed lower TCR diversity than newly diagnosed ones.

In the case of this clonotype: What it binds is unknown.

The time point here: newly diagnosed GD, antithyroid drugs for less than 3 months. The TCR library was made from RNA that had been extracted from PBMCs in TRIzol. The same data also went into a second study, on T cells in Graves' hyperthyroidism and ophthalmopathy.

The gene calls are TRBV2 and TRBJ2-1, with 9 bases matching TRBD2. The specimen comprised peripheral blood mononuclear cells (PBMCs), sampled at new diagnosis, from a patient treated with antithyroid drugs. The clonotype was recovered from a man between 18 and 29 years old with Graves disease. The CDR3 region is CASSVPRALAGVDEQFF. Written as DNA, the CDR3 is TGTGCCAGCAGTGTCCCCCGGGCTTTAGCGGGAGTTGATGAGCAGTTCTTC.